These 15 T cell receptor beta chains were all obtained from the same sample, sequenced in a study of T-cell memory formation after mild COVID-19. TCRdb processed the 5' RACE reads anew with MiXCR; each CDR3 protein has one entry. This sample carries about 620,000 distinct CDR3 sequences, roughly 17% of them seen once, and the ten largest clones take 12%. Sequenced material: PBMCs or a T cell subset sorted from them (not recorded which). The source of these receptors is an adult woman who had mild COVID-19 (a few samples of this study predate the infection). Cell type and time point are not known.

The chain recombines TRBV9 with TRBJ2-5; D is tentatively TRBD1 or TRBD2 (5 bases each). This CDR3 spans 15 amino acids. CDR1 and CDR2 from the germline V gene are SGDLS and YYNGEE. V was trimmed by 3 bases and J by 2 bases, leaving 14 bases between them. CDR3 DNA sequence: TGTGCCAGCAGCGGTGCCGGGACGGTACAAGAGACCCAGTACTTC. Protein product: CASSGAGTVQETQYF.

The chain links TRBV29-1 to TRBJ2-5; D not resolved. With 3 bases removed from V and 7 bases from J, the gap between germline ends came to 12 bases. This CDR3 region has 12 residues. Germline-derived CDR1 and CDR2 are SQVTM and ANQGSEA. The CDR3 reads CSVDTGARTQYF. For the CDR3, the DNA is TGCAGCGTTGATACGGGCGCAAGGACCCAGTACTTC.

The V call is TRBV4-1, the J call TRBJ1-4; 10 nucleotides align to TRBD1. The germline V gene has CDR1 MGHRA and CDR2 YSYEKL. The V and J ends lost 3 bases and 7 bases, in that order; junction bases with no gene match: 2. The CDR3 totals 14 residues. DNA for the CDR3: TGCGCCAGCAGCCAGGACAGGGGGACTGAAAAACTGTTTTTT. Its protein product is CASSQDRGTEKLFF.

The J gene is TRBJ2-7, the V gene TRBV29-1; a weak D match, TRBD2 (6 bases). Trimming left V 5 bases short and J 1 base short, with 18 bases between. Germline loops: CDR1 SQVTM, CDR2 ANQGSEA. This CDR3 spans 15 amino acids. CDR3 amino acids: CSVITGERASYEQYF. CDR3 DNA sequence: TGCAGCGTTATAACCGGCGAGCGGGCTTCCTACGAGCAGTACTTC.

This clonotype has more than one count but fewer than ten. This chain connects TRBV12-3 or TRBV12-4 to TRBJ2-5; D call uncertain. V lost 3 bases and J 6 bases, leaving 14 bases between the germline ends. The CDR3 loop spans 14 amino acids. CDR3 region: CASSFEGGRKTQYF. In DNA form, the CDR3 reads TGTGCCAGCAGTTTCGAAGGTGGCAGAAAGACCCAGTACTTC.

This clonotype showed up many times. CDR3 nucleotides: TGTGCCAGCAGCCAGGGAACGAGCTACAATGAGCAGTTCTTC. Translated, it gives CASSQGTSYNEQFF. The rearrangement joins TRBV14 to TRBJ2-1, with unresolved D. Germline CDR1 reads SGHDN; CDR2 reads FVKESK. Deletions cut 3 bases from V and 3 bases from J, with 9 bases between. CDR3 length: 14 amino acids.

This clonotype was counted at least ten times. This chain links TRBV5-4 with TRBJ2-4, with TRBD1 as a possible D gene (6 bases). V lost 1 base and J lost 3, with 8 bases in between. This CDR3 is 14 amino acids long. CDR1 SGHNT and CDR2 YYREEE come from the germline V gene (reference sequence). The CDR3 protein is CASSLKGVKNIQYF. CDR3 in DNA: TGTGCCAGCAGCTTGAAGGGGGTCAAAAACATTCAGTACTTC.

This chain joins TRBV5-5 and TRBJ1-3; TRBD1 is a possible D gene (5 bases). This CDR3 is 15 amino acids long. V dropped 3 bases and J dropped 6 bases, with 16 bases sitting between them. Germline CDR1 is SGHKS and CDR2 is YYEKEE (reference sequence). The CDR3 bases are TGTGCCAGCAGCTCGTCGCAGGGAGTCGTAAACACCATATATTTT. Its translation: CASSSSQGVVNTIYF.

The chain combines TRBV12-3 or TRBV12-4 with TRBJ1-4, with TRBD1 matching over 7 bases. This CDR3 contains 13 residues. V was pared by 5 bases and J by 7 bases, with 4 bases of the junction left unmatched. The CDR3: CASSQGQSEKLFF. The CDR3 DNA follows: TGTGCCAGCAGTCAGGGACAGTCTGAAAAACTGTTTTTT.

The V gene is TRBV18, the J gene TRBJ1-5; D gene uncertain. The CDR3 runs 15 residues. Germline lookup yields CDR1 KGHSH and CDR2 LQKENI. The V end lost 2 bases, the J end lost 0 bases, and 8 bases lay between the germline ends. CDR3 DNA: TGTGCCAGCTCACCAGAAAGGGCTAGCAATCAGCCCCAGCATTTT. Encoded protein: CASSPERASNQPQHF.

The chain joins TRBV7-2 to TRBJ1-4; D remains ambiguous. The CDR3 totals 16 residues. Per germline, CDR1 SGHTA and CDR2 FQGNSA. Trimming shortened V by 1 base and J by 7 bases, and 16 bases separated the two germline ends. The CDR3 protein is CASSLDKGSGGEKLFF. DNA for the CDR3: TGTGCCAGCAGCTTAGATAAAGGGTCAGGAGGTGAAAAACTGTTTTTT. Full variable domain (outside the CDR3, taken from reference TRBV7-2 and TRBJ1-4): GAGVSQSPSNKVTEKGKDVELRCDPISGHTALYWYRQSLGQGLEFLIYFQGNSAPDKSGLPSDRFSAERTGGSVSTLTIQRTQQEDSAVYLCASSLDKGSGGEKLFFGSGTQLSVL.

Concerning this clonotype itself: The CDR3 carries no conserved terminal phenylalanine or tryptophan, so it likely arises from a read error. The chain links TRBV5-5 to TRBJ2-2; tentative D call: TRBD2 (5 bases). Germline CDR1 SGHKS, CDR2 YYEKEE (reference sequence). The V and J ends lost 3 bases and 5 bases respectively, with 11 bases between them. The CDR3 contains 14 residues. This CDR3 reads CASSSAAGTGELFL. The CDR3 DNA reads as TGTGCCAGCAGCTCCGCTGCGGGTACCGGGGAGCTGTTTCTT.

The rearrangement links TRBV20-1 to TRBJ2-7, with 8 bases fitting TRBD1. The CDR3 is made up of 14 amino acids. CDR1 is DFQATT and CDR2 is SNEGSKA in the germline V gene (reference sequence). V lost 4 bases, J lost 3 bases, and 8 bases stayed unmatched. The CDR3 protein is CSAMRTGLLYEQYF. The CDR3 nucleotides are TGCAGTGCTATGCGGACAGGGCTTCTCTACGAGCAGTACTTC.

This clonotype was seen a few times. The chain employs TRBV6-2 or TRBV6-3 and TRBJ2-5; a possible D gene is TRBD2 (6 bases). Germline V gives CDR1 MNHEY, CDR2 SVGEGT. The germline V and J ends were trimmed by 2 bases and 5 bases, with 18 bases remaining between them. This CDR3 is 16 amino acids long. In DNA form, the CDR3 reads TGTGCCAGCAGTTACGGTCGACTAGTAGGTTTGGAGACCCAGTACTTC. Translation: CASSYGRLVGLETQYF.

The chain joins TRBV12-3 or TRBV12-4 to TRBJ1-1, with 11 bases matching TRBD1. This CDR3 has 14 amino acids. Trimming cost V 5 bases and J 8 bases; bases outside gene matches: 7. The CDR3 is CASSPRDRGNEAFF. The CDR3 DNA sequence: TGTGCCAGCAGTCCGAGGGACAGGGGGAACGAAGCTTTCTTT.